This TCR beta chain comes out of a study of blood T cells in healthy people across ages. Combining a sample-barcoded 5' primer with a J-beta primer mix, a second PCR ran for 7 to 11 cycles. A template-switch adaptor with 12 random nucleotides tagged each cDNA molecule. TCRdb called the 5' RACE reads again in MiXCR, with one record for every CDR3 protein. The data hold roughly 500,000 distinct CDR3 sequences, with 27% observed a single time. This clonotype was observed a handful of times. Its antigen remains unidentified. Trimming pared 0 bases from V and 4 bases from J, leaving 19 bases between. This CDR3 comprises 18 residues. CDR1 and CDR2 (germline): MRHNA, SNTAGT. Study-level results: Strong correlation existed between TCR beta diversity and naive T cell percentage.

Sequencing was performed on blood. This clonotype was obtained from a woman aged 65 to 85 in good health. This sequence joins TRBV6-4 and TRBJ2-4; TRBD1 might be the D (5 bases). This chain's CDR3 is CASSDSGLNQASKNIQYF. The CDR3, as DNA: TGTGCCAGCAGTGACTCGGGGCTTAACCAAGCCTCAAAAAACATTCAGTACTTC.